The clone carrying this T cell receptor (beta chain) was detected only a few times. The source of the sample is a study of blood T cell repertoires in COVID-19. The overall study: Sample material is recorded as cDNA or gDNA derived from T cells, B-cell-depleted T cells, or PBMCs.

The method was immunoSEQ multiplex PCR; TCRdb's version includes in-frame clones alone and lacks a portion of them. Among about 45,000 clones listed, approximately 83% were seen once. CDR1 and CDR2 (germline): SGHNT, YYREEE (reference sequence). The CDR3 has 14 amino acids. Trimming shortened V by 0 bases and J by 1 base, and 8 bases separated the two germline ends. The rearrangement joins TRBV5-4 to TRBJ2-7; perhaps TRBD2 as D (5 bases). This TCR derives from a man aged 80 or over in a cohort sampled during active COVID-19. The sequencing input was peripheral blood. The CDR3 protein is CASSLDSGSYEQYF. The CDR3 DNA is TGTGCCAGCAGCTTGGATTCGGGGTCCTACGAGCAGTACTTC.